Listed here is a single T cell receptor beta chain. The sample originates from a study of blood T cell repertoires in COVID-19. Overall study context: Acute and convalescent COVID-19 specimens originated in the United States, Italy and Spain.

Authors' methods: Estimation of nucleated cell counts relied on the amplification of reference gene primers. Using immunoSEQ multiplex PCR, the repertoire was profiled, and TCRdb retains in-frame clones only, with some absent. The V and J calls and clone size are taken from that table; D and trimming were inferred from the DNA. The data contain some 220,000 clones, 85% of them seen just once; the ten biggest clones take up roughly 6.4%. There are 15 residues in the CDR3. CDR1 is SGDLS and CDR2 is YYNGEE in the germline V gene. The ends lost 4 bases at V and 0 bases at J; junction bases unmatched: 3. Sample: peripheral blood. The clonotype was recovered from an older woman with active or convalescent COVID-19. The chain employs TRBV9 and TRBJ2-1, with 8 bases fitting TRBD1. The CDR3 DNA reads TGTGCCAGCAGCCCGGACAGGGTCTCCTACAATGAGCAGTTCTTC. Translated: CASSPDRVSYNEQFF.